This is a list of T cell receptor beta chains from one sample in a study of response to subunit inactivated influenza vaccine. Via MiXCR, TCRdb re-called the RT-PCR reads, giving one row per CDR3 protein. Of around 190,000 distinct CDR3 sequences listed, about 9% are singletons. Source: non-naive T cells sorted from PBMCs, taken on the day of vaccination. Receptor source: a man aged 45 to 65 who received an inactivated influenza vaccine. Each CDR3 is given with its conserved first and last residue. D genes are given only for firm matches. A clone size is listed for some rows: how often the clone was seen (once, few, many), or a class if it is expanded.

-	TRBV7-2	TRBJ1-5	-	TGTGCCAGCAGCCAGACACATAGCAATCAGCCCCAGCATTTT	CASSQTHSNQPQHF
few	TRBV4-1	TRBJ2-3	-	TGCGCCAGCAGCAGCCAAAATCACCAGGGAGGGGGAACAGATACGCAGTATTTT	CASSSQNHQGGGTDTQYF
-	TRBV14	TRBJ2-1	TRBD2	TGTGCCAGCAGCCCCCGGGAGGGAGTAAATAACAATGAGCAGTTCTTC	CASSPREGVNNNEQFF
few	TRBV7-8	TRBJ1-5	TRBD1	TGTGCCAGCAGCCCGGACAGGGTAGCTGGCAATCAGCCCCAGCATTTT	CASSPDRVAGNQPQHF
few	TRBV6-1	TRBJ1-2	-	TGTGCCAGCAGTGAAGCGCTTAAAAGGGACTCCGACTTC	CASSEALKRDSDF
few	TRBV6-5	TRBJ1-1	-	TGTGCCAGCAGTTACAACGTGGGTTACTCTGAAGCTTTCTTT	CASSYNVGYSEAFF
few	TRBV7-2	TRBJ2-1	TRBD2	TGTGCCAGCAGCTTAACCGGACTAGCCGGTGAGCAGTTCTTC	CASSLTGLAGEQFF
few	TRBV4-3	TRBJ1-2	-	TGCGCCAGCAGCCCCTCGACAAGGAGCTATGGCTACACCTTC	CASSPSTRSYGYTF
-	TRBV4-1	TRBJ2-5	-	TGCGCCAGCAGCCAAGAGCAGGGAGATCGGGAGACCCAGTACTTC	CASSQEQGDRETQYF
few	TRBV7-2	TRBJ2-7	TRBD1	TGTGCCAGCAGCCCGGGATCACAGGGGGGTACGGGCGAGCAGTACTTC	CASSPGSQGGTGEQYF
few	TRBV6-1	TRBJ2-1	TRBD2	TGTGCCAGCACGACTAGCGGGAGGAGGGGGAATGAGCAGTTCTTC	CASTTSGRRGNEQFF
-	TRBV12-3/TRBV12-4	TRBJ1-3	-	TGTGCCAGCAGCGACTCCTTCGGGACGCCAGGAAACACCATATATTTT	CASSDSFGTPGNTIYF
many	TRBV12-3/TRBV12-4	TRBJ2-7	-	TGTGCCAGCAGTCCAATAATGGGAGGGGGGAGCTCCTACGAGCAGTACTTC	CASSPIMGGGSSYEQYF
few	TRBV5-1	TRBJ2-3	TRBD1	TGCGCCAGCAGCCTGGACAGGGGGCAAACAGATACGCAGTATTTT	CASSLDRGQTDTQYF
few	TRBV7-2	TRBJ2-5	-	TGTGCCAGCAGCTTAGGAGGGGAAGCCGTAGAGACCCAGTACTTC	CASSLGGEAVETQYF
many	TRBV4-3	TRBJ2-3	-	TGCGCCAGCAGCCTGGAGGGGGCACACACAGATACGCAGTATTTT	CASSLEGAHTDTQYF
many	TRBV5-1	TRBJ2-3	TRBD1	TGCGCCAGCAGCTCAGGACAGGGGAACACAGATACGCAGTATTTT	CASSSGQGNTDTQYF
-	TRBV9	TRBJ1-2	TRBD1	TGTGCCAGCAGCGACGGACAGGGTGTAGGAGGCTACACCTTC	CASSDGQGVGGYTF
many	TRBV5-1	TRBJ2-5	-	TGCGCCAGCAGCTTGGGCCACAACAACCAAGAGACCCAGTACTTC	CASSLGHNNQETQYF
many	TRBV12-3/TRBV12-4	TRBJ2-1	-	TGTGCCAGCATACTAACTACCCAAGGATTGCATGAGCAGTTCTTC	CASILTTQGLHEQFF
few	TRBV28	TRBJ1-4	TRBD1	TGTGCCAGCAGAAACAGGGGGGCGGCTAATGAAAAACTGTTTTTT	CASRNRGAANEKLFF
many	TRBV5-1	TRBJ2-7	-	TGCGCCAGCAGCGGGGACTCCTACGAGCAGTACTTC	CASSGDSYEQYF
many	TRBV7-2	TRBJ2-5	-	TGTGCCAGCAGCTTAGGGCCTAGCGAACAAGAGACCCAGTACTTC	CASSLGPSEQETQYF
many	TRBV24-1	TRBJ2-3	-	TGTGCCACCAGTGATTTCGTGGGGGATACGCAGTATTTT	CATSDFVGDTQYF
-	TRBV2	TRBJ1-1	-	TGTGCCAGCACAGGGGAAAGCACTGAAGCTTTCTTT	CASTGESTEAFF
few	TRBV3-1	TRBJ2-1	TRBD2	TGTGCCAGCAGCTACGCTAGCGGGGGATACAATGAGCAGTTCTTC	CASSYASGGYNEQFF
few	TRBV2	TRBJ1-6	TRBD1	TGTGCCAGCAGCGGGGGACAGGGATGGACACCCCTCCACTTT	CASSGGQGWTPLHF
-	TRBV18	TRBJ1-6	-	TGTGCCAGCTCACCACGGGGGGGGCAGGATTCACCCCTCCACTTT	CASSPRGGQDSPLHF
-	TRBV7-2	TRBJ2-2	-	TGTGCCAGCAGCTCTTACGGGGAGCTGTTTTTT	CASSSYGELFF
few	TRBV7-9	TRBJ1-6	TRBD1	TGTGCCAGCAGCTTACCCGGGACAGAGAGTTCACCCCTCCACTTT	CASSLPGTESSPLHF
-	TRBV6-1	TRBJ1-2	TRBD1	TGTGCCAGCACACCGGGACAGCCTAACTATGGCTACACCTTC	CASTPGQPNYGYTF
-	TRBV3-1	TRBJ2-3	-	TGTGCCAGCAGCCAAGATCCTGACCCAAGCACAGATACGCAGTATTTT	CASSQDPDPSTDTQYF
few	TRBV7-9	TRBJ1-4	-	TGTGCCAGCAGCCCCTTTGCTCGGGGTGAAAAACTGTTTTTT	CASSPFARGEKLFF
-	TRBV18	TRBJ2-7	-	TGTGCCAGCTCACCATCCTCAGGCGGCAAGCAGTACTTC	CASSPSSGGKQYF
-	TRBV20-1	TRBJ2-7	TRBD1	TGCAGTGCTGGGGGACAGGTACCCTACGAGCAGTACTTC	CSAGGQVPYEQYF
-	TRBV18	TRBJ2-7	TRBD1	TGTGCCAGCTCACCGGACAGGGCTACCTACGAGCAGTACTTC	CASSPDRATYEQYF
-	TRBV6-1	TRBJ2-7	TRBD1	TGTGCCAGCAGTGAAGAGGGCAGGGGGCTGGGCGAGCAGTACTTC	CASSEEGRGLGEQYF
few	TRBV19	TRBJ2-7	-	TGTGCCAGTAGTTCAACAGGGTACGAGCAGTACTTC	CASSSTGYEQYF
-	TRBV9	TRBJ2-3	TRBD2	TGTGCCAGCAGCGTAGCAGTTAGCGGGAGTGGTGCAGATACGCAGTATTTT	CASSVAVSGSGADTQYF
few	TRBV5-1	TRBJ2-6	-	TGCGCCAGCAGCTTGGGGGTTGGGGCCAACGTCCTGACTTTC	CASSLGVGANVLTF
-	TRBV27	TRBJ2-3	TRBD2	TGTGCCAGCAGTCCCAAGATTGAGGGTAGCGGGGTAAGAGGGACAGATACGCAGTATTTT	CASSPKIEGSGVRGTDTQYF
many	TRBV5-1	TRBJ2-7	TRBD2	TGCGCCAGCAGCTTCAGCGGGGGGACCTCCTACGAGCAGTACTTC	CASSFSGGTSYEQYF
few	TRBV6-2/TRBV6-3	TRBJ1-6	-	TGTGCCAGCAGTTTACAGGTCCGGAGATATTCACCCCTCCACTTT	CASSLQVRRYSPLHF
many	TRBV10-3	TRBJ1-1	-	TGTGCCATCAGGTCCGACAGGAACACTGAAGCTTTCTTT	CAIRSDRNTEAFF
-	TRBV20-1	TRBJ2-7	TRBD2	TGCAGTGCTCGGGACCGACTAGCGGGGCCCTACGAGCAGTACTTC	CSARDRLAGPYEQYF
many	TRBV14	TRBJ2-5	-	TGTGCCAGCAGCCAAGGGGGCTGGTACCAAGAGACCCAGTACTTC	CASSQGGWYQETQYF
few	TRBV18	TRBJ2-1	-	TGTGCCAGCTCACCAGTCACTCCCTATGAGCAGTTCTTC	CASSPVTPYEQFF
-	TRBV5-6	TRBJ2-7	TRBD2	TGTGCCAGCAGTTTGTTTGGGGGGACTATCGACGAGCAGTACTTC	CASSLFGGTIDEQYF
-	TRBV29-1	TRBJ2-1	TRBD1	TGCAGCGTTGAAGGGACAGGGGGAATCTTTGAGCAGTTCTTC	CSVEGTGGIFEQFF